The clone carrying this T cell receptor (beta chain) was seen only a few times. What it binds is not known. These data are taken from a study of molecular identifiers for immune sequencing clone quantification. A CD8+CD4-CCR7+CD45RA+ phenotype served as the sorting definition for naive CD8 T cells. Findings and caveats of the study: Clones carrying above 20 RNA copies accounted for over 98% of effector molecules, under 1% in naive cells. Investigators reportedly could detect spiked Jurkat TCR RNA from one cell among some 940,000 naive cells.

Via MiXCR, TCRdb re-called the PCR reads, giving one row per CDR3 protein. The table has about 320,000 distinct CDR3 sequences, over 20% seen once. V was pared by 2 bases and J by 6 bases, with 7 bases of the junction left unmatched. Germline loops: CDR1 LGHNA, CDR2 YNFKEQ. The length of the CDR3 is 14 residues. This clonotype was sampled from a human donor in good health. Some libraries in this study had Jurkat cell RNA spiked in. The material sequenced was naive CD8+ T cells from blood, with Jurkat cell RNA spiked in. The subset here: FACS-sorted CD8+CD4-CCR7+CD45RA+ naive T cells. The J gene is TRBJ2-7, the V gene TRBV4-2; 7 nucleotides match TRBD2. The CDR3 DNA follows: TGTGCCAGCAGCCAAACAGGACTAGTCTCCGAGCAGTACTTC. It translates to CASSQTGLVSEQYF.